The clone carrying this TCR beta chain was observed a few times. This sample was taken from a study of blood T cells in healthy people across ages. Trimming removed 0 bases from V and 7 bases from J; junction bases left unmatched: 9. Germline-derived CDR1 and CDR2 are DFQATT and SNEGSKA (reference sequence). The CDR3 runs to 15 residues. Isolation of PBMCs gave at least 6 million cells per sample. The use of a sample-barcoded 5' primer and a J-beta primer mix characterized a second PCR of about 7 to 12 cycles. A minimum of 3 million CDR3-containing paired-end reads was obtained for each sample. MiXCR was run by TCRdb on the 5' RACE reads, yielding one entry per CDR3 protein. The sample lists about 970,000 distinct CDR3 sequences, roughly half occurring once.

This chain links TRBV20-1 with TRBJ2-1, with TRBD2 matching over 7 bases. Sequenced material: blood. The clonotype originates from a woman aged 55-69 years in good health. CDR3 DNA sequence: TGCAGTGCTAGAGATCTTGCGGGAGAGTATAATGAGCAGTTCTTC. Encoded protein: CSARDLAGEYNEQFF.